This TCR beta chain was sequenced during a study of blood T cell repertoires in COVID-19. Study-wide background: Italy, Spain and the United States were the sources of the convalescent and acute COVID-19 samples. Sources were T cells, B-cell-depleted T cells, or PBMCs; the material itself was cDNA or gDNA.

As processed by the authors: Amplification with reference gene primers provided the estimates of nucleated cell counts. Produced via immunoSEQ multiplex PCR; TCRdb's table is partial and in-frame only. V and J calls and clone size are as listed in that table; D and trimming were resolved from the DNA. The table records tens of thousands of clones, about three quarters of them present only once. The germline V gene has CDR1 MNHEY and CDR2 SVGEGT. The length of the CDR3 is 15 residues. Trimming removed 4 bases from V and 4 bases from J; junction bases left unmatched: 3. This TCR came from a woman aged 70-85 years with acute or convalescent COVID-19. The rearrangement links TRBV6-2 or TRBV6-3 to TRBJ2-5; 13 bases align to TRBD2. The sequenced sample consisted of peripheral blood. The CDR3, as DNA: TGTGCCAGCAGTTCCTGGACTAGCGGGGGAGAGACCCAGTACTTC. The encoded protein is CASSSWTSGGETQYF.